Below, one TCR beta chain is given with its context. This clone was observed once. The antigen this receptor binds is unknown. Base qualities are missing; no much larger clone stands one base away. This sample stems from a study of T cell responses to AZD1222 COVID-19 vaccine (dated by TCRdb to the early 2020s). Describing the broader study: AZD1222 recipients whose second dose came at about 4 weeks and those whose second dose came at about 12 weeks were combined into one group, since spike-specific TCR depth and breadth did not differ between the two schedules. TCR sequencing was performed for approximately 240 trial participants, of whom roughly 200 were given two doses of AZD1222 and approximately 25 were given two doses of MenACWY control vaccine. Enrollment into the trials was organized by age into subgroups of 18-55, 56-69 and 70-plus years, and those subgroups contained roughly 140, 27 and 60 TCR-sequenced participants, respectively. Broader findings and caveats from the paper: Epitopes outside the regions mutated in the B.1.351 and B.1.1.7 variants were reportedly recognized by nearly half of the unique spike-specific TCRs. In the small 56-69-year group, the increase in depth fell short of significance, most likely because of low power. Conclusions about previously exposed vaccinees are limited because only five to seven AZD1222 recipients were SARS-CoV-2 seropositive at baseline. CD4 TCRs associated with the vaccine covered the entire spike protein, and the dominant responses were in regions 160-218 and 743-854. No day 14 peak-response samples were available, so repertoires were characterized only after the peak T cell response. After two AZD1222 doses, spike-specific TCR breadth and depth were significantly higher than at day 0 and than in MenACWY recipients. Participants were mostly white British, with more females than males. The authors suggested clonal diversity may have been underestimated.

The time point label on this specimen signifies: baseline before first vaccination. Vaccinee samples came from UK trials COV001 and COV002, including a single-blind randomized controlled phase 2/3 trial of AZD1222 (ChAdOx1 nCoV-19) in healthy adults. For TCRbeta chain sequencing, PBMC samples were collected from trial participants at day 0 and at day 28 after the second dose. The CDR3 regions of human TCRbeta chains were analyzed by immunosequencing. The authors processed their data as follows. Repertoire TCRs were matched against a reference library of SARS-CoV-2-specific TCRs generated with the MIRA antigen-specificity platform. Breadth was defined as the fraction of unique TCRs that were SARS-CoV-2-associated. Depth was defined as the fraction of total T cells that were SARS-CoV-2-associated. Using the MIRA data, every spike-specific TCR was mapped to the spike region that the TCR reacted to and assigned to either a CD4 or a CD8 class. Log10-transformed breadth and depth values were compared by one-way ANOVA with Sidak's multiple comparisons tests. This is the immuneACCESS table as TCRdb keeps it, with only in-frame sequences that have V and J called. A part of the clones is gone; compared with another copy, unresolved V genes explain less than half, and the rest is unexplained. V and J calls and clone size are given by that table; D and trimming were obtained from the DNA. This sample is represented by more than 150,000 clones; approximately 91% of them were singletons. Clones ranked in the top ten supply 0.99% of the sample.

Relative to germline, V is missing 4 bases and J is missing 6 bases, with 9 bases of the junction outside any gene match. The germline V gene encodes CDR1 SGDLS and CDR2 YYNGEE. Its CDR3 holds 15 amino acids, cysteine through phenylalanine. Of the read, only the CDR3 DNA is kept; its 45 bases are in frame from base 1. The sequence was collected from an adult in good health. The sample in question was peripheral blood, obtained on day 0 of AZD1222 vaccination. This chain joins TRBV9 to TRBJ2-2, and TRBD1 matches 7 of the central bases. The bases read TGTGCCAGCAGCCCTCAGGACAGGATGTCCGGGGAGCTGTTTTTT. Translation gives CASSPQDRMSGELFF.